Below, 24 T cell receptor beta chains from the same sample are listed, as sequenced in a study of CD8 T cells in ankylosing spondylitis. The study's findings and limits: A motif in TCR beta, a set of about eight highly homologous variants, appeared characteristic of ankylosing spondylitis blood.

TCRdb independently ran MiXCR on the 5' RACE reads; one entry per CDR3 protein. Counted here are 700,000 or so distinct CDR3 sequences, under 20% occurring once; the ten biggest clones make up around 19%. Their target antigens are unknown. Specimen: blood, either unsorted or a sorted T cell fraction (not recorded which). These receptors all stem from a male donor with ankylosing spondylitis.

This clonotype was counted a single time. The J gene is TRBJ2-7, the V gene TRBV10-3; 10 bases map to TRBD2. The V gene's germline CDR1 is ENHRY and CDR2 SYGVKD. V lost 6 bases and J lost 4; bases outside the gene matches: 3. The CDR3 is 13 amino acids. In DNA, the CDR3 is TGTGCCATCAGGGCTAGCGGGAGTTACGAGCAGTACTTC. Its protein is CAIRASGSYEQYF.

The J gene is TRBJ1-2, the V gene TRBV29-1; D is perhaps TRBD1 (5 bases). The CDR3 is 12 residues long. Germline V lookup: CDR1 SQVTM, CDR2 ANQGSEA. V lost 7 bases and J 4 bases, leaving 13 bases between the germline ends. For the CDR3, the DNA is TGCAGCGCCCGTTGGGGGTCCTATGGCTACACCTTC. Translation: CSARWGSYGYTF.

This clonotype came up a few times. The chain joins TRBV4-3 to TRBJ2-5; D gene uncertain. Trimming removed 0 bases at V and 5 bases at J, with 13 bases between. Germline V lookup: CDR1 LGHNA, CDR2 YSLEER. The CDR3 spans 15 residues. The CDR3 reads CASSQDTSHSETQYF. The DNA for the CDR3 is TGCGCCAGCAGCCAAGATACGTCGCACAGTGAGACCCAGTACTTC.

A few counts support this clonotype. The CDR3 loop reads CSARAKGMTGELFF. The CDR3 nucleotides read TGCAGTGCTAGAGCCAAGGGTATGACCGGGGAGCTGTTTTTT. The chain uses TRBV20-1 and TRBJ2-2, with D uncertain. V was shortened by 1 base and J by 5 bases, with 11 bases between the two germline ends. Germline V gene data show CDR1 as DFQATT and CDR2 as SNEGSKA (reference sequence). The CDR3 spans 14 residues.

Comments on this clonotype: Because the CDR3 is missing its conserved closing phenylalanine or tryptophan, this is likely a read error. The J gene is TRBJ1-1, the V gene TRBV4-3; tentative D call: TRBD1 (6 bases). The germline gives CDR1 LGHNA, CDR2 YSLEER. Deletions cut 0 bases from V and 1 base from J, with 15 bases between. The CDR3 is 17 amino acids. As DNA, the CDR3 is TGCGCCAGCAGCCAAGATAGGGGGGGGCAGACGAACACTGAAGCTTTCTAT. Translation gives CASSQDRGGQTNTEAFY.

This sequence joins TRBV21-1 and TRBJ2-7. TRBV21-1 is a pseudogene locus. CDR3 length: 14 residues. The CDR3 is CASSIPGTPYEQYF. CDR3 nucleotides: TGTGCCAGCAGCATCCCCGGGACGCCCTACGAGCAGTACTTC.

This clonotype has more than one count but fewer than ten. V usage is TRBV9 and J usage is TRBJ1-2; the D gene is possibly TRBD1 (5 bases). This CDR3 is 14 amino acids long. Germline lookup yields CDR1 SGDLS and CDR2 YYNGEE. The V gene lost 3 bases and the J gene lost 6 bases, with 15 bases spanning the gap. The CDR3 nucleotides are TGTGCCAGCAGCGCCGATCTCGGGGCGAATGGCTACACCTTC. Its protein is CASSADLGANGYTF.

This clonotype was counted between two and nine times. V gene TRBV6-2 or TRBV6-3 combines with J gene TRBJ2-7, with D perhaps assigned TRBD1 or TRBD2 (5 bases each). V dropped 6 bases and J dropped 5 bases, with 23 bases sitting between them. Germline CDR1 MNHEY, CDR2 SVGEGT. The CDR3 totals 16 residues. The CDR3 region has the DNA TGTGCCAGCAGACCCACCCGTGGGGGTGGGGTGGACGAGCAGTACTTC. As protein: CASRPTRGGGVDEQYF.

The genes are TRBV6-5 and TRBJ1-5; the D gene is possibly TRBD1 (6 bases). Trimming cost V 3 bases and J 8 bases, with 17 bases left between them. Germline V gene lookup returns CDR1 MNHEY and CDR2 SVGAGI. The CDR3 totals 15 residues. CDR3 region: CASSYSGQRNEPQHF. In DNA, the CDR3 is TGTGCCAGCAGTTATTCAGGACAGAGGAATGAGCCCCAGCATTTT.

V and J are TRBV9 and TRBJ2-1, with 12 bases fitting TRBD2. Germline trimming cut 3 bases from V and 2 bases from J; bases unmatched to any gene: 3. Germline CDR1 is SGDLS and CDR2 is YYNGEE. This CDR3 spans 16 amino acids. CDR3 sequence reads: CASSDPSGGAYNEQFF. The CDR3 DNA sequence: TGTGCCAGCAGCGACCCTAGCGGGGGGGCCTACAATGAGCAGTTCTTC.

This chain uses TRBV13 with TRBJ2-2; TRBD2 is a possible D gene (5 bases). The V gene lost 1 base and the J gene lost 4 bases, with 16 bases spanning the gap. CDR3 length equals 17 residues. The germline V gene encodes CDR1 PRHDT and CDR2 FYEKMQ (reference sequence). The CDR3 reads CASSLARADSSTGELFF. The CDR3 DNA reads as TGTGCCAGCAGCTTAGCGCGAGCGGACTCCTCCACCGGGGAGCTGTTTTTT. Complete variable domain (other parts from reference TRBV13 and TRBJ2-2): AAGVIQSPRHLIKEKRETATLKCYPIPRHDTVYWYQQGPGQDPQFLISFYEKMQSDKGSIPDRFSAQQFSDYHSELNMSSLELGDSALYFCASSLARADSSTGELFFGEGSRLTVL.

V gene TRBV27 combines with J gene TRBJ1-2; D remains unclear. Germline V CDR1 and CDR2: MNHEY, SMNVEV (reference sequence). The CDR3 is 14 amino acids. V was shortened by 2 bases and J by 0 bases, with 7 bases between the two germline ends. The CDR3 sequence: CASSLSPSNYGYTF. In nucleotides, the CDR3 is TGTGCCAGCAGTTTAAGCCCCTCTAACTATGGCTACACCTTC.

V is TRBV19 and J is TRBJ2-1; D perhaps matches TRBD2 (6 bases). Germline V gene lookup returns CDR1 LNHDA and CDR2 SQIVND (reference sequence). CDR3 size: 15 residues. Trimming took 3 bases from V and 3 from J, leaving 12 bases between them. The DNA of the CDR3 is TGTGCCAGTAGTATGACCGGGAGCGACTACAATGAGCAGTTCTTC. This translates into CASSMTGSDYNEQFF.

This clonotype occurred a few times. J is TRBJ2-7 and V is TRBV5-1; D call uncertain. This CDR3 spans 15 amino acids. V was pared by 0 bases and J by 6 bases, with 16 bases between. The germline gives CDR1 SGHRS, CDR2 YFSETQ. The chain's CDR3 is CASSLELATAGEQYF. CDR3 in DNA: TGCGCCAGCAGCTTGGAGCTGGCAACAGCCGGCGAGCAGTACTTC.

This clonotype was found a few times. As DNA, the CDR3 is TGTGCCAGCAGTTACCCGGCCATGGGAGATACGCAGTATTTT. Translation gives CASSYPAMGDTQYF. This sequence joins TRBV6-5 and TRBJ2-3; D ambiguous. V was clipped by 2 bases and J by 5 bases, with 11 bases between them. CDR1 and CDR2 from the germline V gene are MNHEY and SVGAGI. The CDR3 has 14 amino acids.

This clonotype was counted only a few times. The chain combines TRBV5-1 with TRBJ2-5, with D unresolved. CDR1 SGHRS and CDR2 YFSETQ come from the germline V gene. CDR3 size: 14 residues. V lost 3 bases, J lost 2 bases, and 11 bases lay in between. Here the CDR3 DNA reads TGCGCCAGCAGCTCCACTAACATTCAAGAGACCCAGTACTTC. Protein product: CASSSTNIQETQYF.

The rearrangement links TRBV12-3 or TRBV12-4 to TRBJ2-1, with 9 nucleotides matching TRBD2. The CDR3 has 16 residues. Trimming removed 6 bases from V and 4 bases from J; junction bases left unmatched: 10. CDR3 protein: CASRPLAGVGYNEQFF. CDR3 sequence (DNA): TGTGCCAGCAGACCCTTAGCGGGAGTCGGGTACAATGAGCAGTTCTTC.

This clonotype was observed a few times. The rearrangement links TRBV10-3 to TRBJ1-2; TRBD1 matches at 9 bases. Trimming removed 2 bases from V and 5 bases from J; junction bases left unmatched: 6. Germline CDR1 and CDR2: ENHRY and SYGVKD. The CDR3 is 15 amino acids. The CDR3, as DNA: TGTGCCATCAGTGAGGGGGGACAGGGACTATATGGCTACACCTTC. Amino acids: CAISEGGQGLYGYTF.

This clonotype was picked up a small number of times. This chain links TRBV5-1 with TRBJ2-5, with D perhaps matching TRBD1 (5 bases). The V end lost 0 bases, the J end lost 5 bases, and 14 bases lay between the germline ends. This CDR3 is built from 15 residues. Germline V gives CDR1 SGHRS, CDR2 YFSETQ. The CDR3 sequence is CASSLASRASETQYF. Written as DNA, the CDR3 is TGCGCCAGCAGCTTGGCTTCCAGGGCCTCGGAGACCCAGTACTTC.

This clonotype was counted only a few times. The chain combines TRBV4-2 with TRBJ2-3, with TRBD2 identical over 10 bases. V lost 0 bases and J lost 4; bases outside the gene matches: 4. The V gene's germline CDR1 is LGHNA and CDR2 YNFKEQ. This CDR3 has 16 amino acids. The DNA of the CDR3 is TGTGCCAGCAGCCAAGATCAACTAGCGGGACCAGATACGCAGTATTTT. Its protein product is CASSQDQLAGPDTQYF.

The V and J genes are TRBV7-2 and TRBJ1-3; no clear D. V lost 1 base and J lost 0, with 10 bases in between. This CDR3 has 16 amino acids. The germline V gene encodes CDR1 SGHTA and CDR2 FQGNSA. In DNA, the CDR3 is TGTGCCAGCAGCTTAGGAGTTACCAGCTCTGGAAACACCATATATTTT. Translating it yields CASSLGVTSSGNTIYF.

This clonotype was recorded at least ten times. This chain joins TRBV5-1 and TRBJ1-6, with 9 bases aligning to TRBD1. The ends lost 0 bases at V and 7 bases at J; junction bases unmatched: 5. The germline gives CDR1 SGHRS, CDR2 YFSETQ. The CDR3 spans 16 residues. This CDR3 is CASSLAGTGRNSPLHF. The DNA of the CDR3 is TGCGCCAGCAGCTTGGCAGGGACAGGGCGGAATTCACCCCTCCACTTT.

This clonotype was observed many times. The J gene is TRBJ1-1, the V gene TRBV7-9; D is perhaps TRBD1 (6 bases). This CDR3 is 15 amino acids long. CDR1 is SEHNR, CDR2 FQNEAQ, per germline (reference sequence). The V end lost 1 base, the J end lost 0 bases, and 9 bases lay between the germline ends. CDR3 loop: CASSLEGGMNTEAFF. CDR3 coding DNA: TGTGCCAGCAGCTTAGAGGGGGGGATGAACACTGAAGCTTTCTTT.

The V gene is TRBV27, the J gene TRBJ1-2, with D possibly matching TRBD1 (5 bases). Trimming stripped 3 bases from V and 4 bases from J, with 12 bases between. The CDR3 sequence is 14 residues long. Germline-derived CDR1 and CDR2 are MNHEY and SMNVEV (reference sequence). CDR3 sequence (DNA): TGTGCCAGCAGTTTTACCGACAGTGCCTATGGCTACACCTTC. Amino acid sequence: CASSFTDSAYGYTF.